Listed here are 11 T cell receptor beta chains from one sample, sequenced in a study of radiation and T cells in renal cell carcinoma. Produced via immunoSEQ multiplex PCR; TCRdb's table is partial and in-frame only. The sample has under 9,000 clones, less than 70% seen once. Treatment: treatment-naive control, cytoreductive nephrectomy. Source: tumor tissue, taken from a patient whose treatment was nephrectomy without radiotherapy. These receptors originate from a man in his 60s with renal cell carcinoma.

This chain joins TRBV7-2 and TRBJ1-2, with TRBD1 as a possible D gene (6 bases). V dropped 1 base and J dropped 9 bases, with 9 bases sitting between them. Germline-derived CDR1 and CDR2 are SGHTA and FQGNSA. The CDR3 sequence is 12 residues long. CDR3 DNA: TGTGCCAGCAGCTTAGGGGGGCGCAGCTACACCTTC. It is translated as CASSLGGRSYTF.

CDR3 nucleotides: TGTGCCAGCGCTGCCGGGGGGGGCCTAGATACGCAGTATTTT. The encoded protein is CASAAGGGLDTQYF. V usage is TRBV5-4 and J usage is TRBJ2-3, with 8 bases matching TRBD2. Germline lookup yields CDR1 SGHNT and CDR2 YYREEE (reference sequence). This CDR3 has 14 amino acids. With V trimmed by 7 bases and J by 5 bases, 9 bases remained unmatched.

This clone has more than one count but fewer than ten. This CDR3 reads CASSQGGGPYEQYF. CDR3 sequence (DNA): TGTGCCAGCAGCCAAGGAGGGGGCCCCTACGAGCAGTACTTC. J is TRBJ2-7 and V is TRBV5-5; D possibly corresponds to TRBD1 (7 bases). This CDR3 is built from 14 residues. Germline V gene data show CDR1 as SGHKS and CDR2 as YYEKEE (reference sequence). The V gene lost 4 bases and the J gene lost 2 bases, with 13 bases spanning the gap.

CDR3 DNA: TGTGCCAGCAGTTACAGGGGAGAAGAAAAACTGTTTTTT. As protein: CASSYRGEEKLFF. The V call is TRBV28, the J call TRBJ1-4, with 7 bases that match TRBD1. V lost 4 bases, J lost 8 bases, and 4 bases stayed unmatched. Germline V gene lookup returns CDR1 MDHEN and CDR2 SYDVKM. The CDR3 is 13 amino acids.

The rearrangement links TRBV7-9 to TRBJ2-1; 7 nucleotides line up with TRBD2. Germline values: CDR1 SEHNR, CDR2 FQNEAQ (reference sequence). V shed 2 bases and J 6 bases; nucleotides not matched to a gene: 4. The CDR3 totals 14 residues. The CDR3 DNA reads TGTGCCAGCAGCTTAACGGCGGGAGTCAATGAGCAGTTCTTC. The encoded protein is CASSLTAGVNEQFF.

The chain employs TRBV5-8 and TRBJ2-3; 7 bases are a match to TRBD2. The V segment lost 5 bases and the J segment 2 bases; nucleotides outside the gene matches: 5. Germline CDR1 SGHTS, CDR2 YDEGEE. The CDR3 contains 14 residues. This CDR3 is CASREAGVTDTQYF. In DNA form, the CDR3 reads TGTGCCAGCAGAGAGGCGGGAGTCACAGATACGCAGTATTTT. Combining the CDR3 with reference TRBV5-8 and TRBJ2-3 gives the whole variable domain EAGVTQSPTHLIKTRGQQATLRCSPISGHTSVYWYQQALGLGLQFLLWYDEGEERNRGNFPPRFSGRQFPNYSSELNVNALELEDSALYLCASREAGVTDTQYFGPGTRLTVL.

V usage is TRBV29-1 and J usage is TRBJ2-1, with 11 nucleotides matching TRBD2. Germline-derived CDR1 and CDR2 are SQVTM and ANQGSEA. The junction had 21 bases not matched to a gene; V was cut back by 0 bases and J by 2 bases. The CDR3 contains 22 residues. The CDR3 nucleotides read TGCAGCGTTGAAGATCCGCTCGAGGTAGCGGGAGGGCCTCTCCCCCCCTACAATGAGCAGTTCTTC. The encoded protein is CSVEDPLEVAGGPLPPYNEQFF.

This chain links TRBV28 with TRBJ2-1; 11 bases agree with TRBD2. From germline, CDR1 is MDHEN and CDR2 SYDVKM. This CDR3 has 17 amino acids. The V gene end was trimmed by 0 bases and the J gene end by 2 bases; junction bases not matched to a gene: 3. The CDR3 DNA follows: TGTGCCAGCAGTTTATGGGCTAGCGGGAGGACCTACAATGAGCAGTTCTTC. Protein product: CASSLWASGRTYNEQFF.

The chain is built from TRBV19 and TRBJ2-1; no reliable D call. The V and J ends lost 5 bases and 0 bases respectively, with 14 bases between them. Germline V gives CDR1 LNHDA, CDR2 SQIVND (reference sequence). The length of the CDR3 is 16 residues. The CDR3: CASSLAAVSSYNEQFF. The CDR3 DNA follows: TGTGCCAGTAGTCTCGCAGCCGTCAGCTCCTACAATGAGCAGTTCTTC.

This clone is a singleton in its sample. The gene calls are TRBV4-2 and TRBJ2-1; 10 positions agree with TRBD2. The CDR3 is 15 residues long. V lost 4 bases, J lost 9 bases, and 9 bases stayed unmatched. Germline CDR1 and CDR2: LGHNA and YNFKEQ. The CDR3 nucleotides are TGTGCCAGCAGCCCGAGAGCGGGGGGGCAAAGTGAGCAGTTCTTC. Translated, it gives CASSPRAGGQSEQFF.

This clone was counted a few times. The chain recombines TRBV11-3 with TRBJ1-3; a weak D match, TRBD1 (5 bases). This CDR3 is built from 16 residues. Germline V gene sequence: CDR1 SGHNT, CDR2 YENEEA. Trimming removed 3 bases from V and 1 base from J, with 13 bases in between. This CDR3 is CASSFRGAGSGNTIYF. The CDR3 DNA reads TGTGCCAGCAGCTTCCGCGGGGCAGGGTCTGGAAACACCATATATTTT.